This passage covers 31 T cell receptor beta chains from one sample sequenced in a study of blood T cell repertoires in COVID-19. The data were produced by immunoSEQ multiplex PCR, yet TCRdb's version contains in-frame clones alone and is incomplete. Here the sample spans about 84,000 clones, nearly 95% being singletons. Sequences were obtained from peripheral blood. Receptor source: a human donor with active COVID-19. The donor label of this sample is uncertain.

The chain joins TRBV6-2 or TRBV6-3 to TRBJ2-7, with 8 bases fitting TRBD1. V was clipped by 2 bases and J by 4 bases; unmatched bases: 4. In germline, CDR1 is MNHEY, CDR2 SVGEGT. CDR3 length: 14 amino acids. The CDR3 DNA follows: TGTGCCAGCAGTTACCCCGGACAGGGATACGAGCAGTACTTC. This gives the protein CASSYPGQGYEQYF.

CDR3 nucleotides: TGTGCCAGCAGCCAAGATCTAGACAGGGTGGGTGAAAAACTGTTTTTT. It is translated as CASSQDLDRVGEKLFF. The V call is TRBV4-2, the J call TRBJ1-4, with 7 bases matching TRBD1. Per the germline V gene, CDR1 is LGHNA and CDR2 is YNFKEQ. The CDR3 loop spans 16 amino acids. The trim removed 0 bases at V and 7 bases at J, leaving 8 bases unmatched.

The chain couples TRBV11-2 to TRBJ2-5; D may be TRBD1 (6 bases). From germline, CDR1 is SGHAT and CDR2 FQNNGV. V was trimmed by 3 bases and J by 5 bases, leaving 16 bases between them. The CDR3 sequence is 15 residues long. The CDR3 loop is CASSFVQGMRETQYF. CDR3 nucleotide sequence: TGTGCCAGCAGCTTCGTACAGGGAATGAGGGAGACCCAGTACTTC.

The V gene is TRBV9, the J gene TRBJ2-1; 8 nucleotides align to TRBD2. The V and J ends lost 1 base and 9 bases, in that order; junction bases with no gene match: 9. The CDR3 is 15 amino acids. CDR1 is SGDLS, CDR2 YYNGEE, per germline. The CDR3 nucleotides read TGTGCCAGCAGCGTACCGGGAGGGCCTAGCATTGAGCAGTTCTTC. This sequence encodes CASSVPGGPSIEQFF.

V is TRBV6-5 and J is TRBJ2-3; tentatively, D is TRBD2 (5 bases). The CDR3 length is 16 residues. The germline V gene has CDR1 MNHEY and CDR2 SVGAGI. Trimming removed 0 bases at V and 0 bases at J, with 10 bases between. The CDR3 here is CASSYSLGVSTDTQYF. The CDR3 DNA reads TGTGCCAGCAGTTACTCGCTCGGGGTGAGCACAGATACGCAGTATTTT.

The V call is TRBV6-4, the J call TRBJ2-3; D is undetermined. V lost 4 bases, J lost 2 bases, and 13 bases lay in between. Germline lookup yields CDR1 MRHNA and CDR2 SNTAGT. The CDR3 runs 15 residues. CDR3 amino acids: CASSVGGIATDTQYF. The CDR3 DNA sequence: TGTGCCAGCAGTGTAGGTGGAATAGCCACAGATACGCAGTATTTT.

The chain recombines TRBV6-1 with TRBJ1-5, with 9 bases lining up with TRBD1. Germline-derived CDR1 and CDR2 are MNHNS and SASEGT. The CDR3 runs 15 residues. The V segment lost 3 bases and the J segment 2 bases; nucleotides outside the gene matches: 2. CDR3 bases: TGTGCCAGCAGTGACCGGACAGGGGGCAATCAGCCCCAGCATTTT. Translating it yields CASSDRTGGNQPQHF.

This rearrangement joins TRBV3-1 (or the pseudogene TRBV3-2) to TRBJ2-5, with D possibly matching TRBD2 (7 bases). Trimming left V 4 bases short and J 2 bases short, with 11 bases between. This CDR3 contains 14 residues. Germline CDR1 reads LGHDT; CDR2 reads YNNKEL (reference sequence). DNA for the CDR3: TGTGCCAGCAGCCGAAGGGGGGGACAAGAGACCCAGTACTTC. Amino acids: CASSRRGGQETQYF.

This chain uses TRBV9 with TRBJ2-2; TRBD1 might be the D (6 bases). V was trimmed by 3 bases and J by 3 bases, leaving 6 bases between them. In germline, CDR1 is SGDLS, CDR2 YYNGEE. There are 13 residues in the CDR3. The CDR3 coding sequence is TGTGCCAGCAGCGGGACAGACACCGGGGAGCTGTTTTTT. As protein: CASSGTDTGELFF.

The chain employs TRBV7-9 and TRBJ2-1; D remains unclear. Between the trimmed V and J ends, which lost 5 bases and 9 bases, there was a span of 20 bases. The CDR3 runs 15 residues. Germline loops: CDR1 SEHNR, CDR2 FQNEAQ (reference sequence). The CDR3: CASSPPGVSSTEQFF. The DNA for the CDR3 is TGTGCCAGCAGCCCCCCGGGTGTTTCTTCCACTGAGCAGTTCTTC. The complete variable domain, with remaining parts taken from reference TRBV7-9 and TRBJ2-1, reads DTGVSQNPRHKITKRGQNVTFRCDPISEHNRLYWYRQTLGQGPEFLTYFQNEAQLEKSRLLSDRFSAERPKGSFSTLEIQRTEQGDSAMYLCASSPPGVSSTEQFFGPGTRLTVL.

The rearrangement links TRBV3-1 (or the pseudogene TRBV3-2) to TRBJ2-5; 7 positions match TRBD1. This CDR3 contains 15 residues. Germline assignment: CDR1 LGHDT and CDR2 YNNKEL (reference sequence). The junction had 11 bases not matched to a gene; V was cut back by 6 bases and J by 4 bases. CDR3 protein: CASSHDRDEGETQYF. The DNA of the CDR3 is TGTGCCAGCAGTCATGACAGGGATGAAGGAGAGACCCAGTACTTC.

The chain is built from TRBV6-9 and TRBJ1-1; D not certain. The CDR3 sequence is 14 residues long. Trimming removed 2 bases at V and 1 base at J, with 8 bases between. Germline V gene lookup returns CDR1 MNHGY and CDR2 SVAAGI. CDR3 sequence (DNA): TGTGCCAGCAGTTATCAGATTGAGAACACTGAAGCTTTCTTT. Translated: CASSYQIENTEAFF.

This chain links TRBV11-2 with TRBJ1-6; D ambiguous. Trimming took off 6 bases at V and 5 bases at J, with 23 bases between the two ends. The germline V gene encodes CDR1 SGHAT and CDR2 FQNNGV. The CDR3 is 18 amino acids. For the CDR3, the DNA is TGTGCCAGCAGTACACTTCGAGGGCAGAGGGAGAATAATTCACCCCTCCACTTT. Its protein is CASSTLRGQRENNSPLHF. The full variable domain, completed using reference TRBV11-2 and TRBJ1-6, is EAGVAQSPRYKIIEKRQSVAFWCNPISGHATLYWYQQILGQGPKLLIQFQNNGVVDDSQLPKDRFSAERLKGVDSTLKIQPAKLEDSAVYLCASSTLRGQRENNSPLHFGNGTRLTVT.

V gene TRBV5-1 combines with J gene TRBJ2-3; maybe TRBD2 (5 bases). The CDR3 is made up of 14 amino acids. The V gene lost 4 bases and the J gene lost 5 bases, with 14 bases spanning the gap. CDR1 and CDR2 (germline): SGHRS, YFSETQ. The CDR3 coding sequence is TGCGCCAGCAGCCCTGTCCTAGCATTAGATACGCAGTATTTT. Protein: CASSPVLALDTQYF.

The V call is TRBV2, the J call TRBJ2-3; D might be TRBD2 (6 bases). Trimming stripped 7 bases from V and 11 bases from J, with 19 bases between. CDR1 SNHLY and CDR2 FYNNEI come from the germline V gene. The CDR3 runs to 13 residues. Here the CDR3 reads CASTGGTANGQYF. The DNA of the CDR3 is TGTGCCAGCACCGGGGGAACGGCTAATGGGCAGTATTTT.

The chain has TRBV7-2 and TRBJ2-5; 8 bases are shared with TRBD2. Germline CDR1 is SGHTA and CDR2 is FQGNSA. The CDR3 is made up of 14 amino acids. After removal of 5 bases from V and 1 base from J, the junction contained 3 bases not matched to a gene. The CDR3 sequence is CASSPRGVQETQYF. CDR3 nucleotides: TGTGCCAGCAGCCCGCGGGGGGTCCAAGAGACCCAGTACTTC.

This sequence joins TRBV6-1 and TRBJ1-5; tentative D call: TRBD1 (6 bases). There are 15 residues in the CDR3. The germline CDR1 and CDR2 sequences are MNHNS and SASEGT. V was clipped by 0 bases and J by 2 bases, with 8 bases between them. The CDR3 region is CASSEAYRGNQPQHF. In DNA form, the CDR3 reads TGTGCCAGCAGTGAAGCTTACAGGGGCAATCAGCCCCAGCATTTT.

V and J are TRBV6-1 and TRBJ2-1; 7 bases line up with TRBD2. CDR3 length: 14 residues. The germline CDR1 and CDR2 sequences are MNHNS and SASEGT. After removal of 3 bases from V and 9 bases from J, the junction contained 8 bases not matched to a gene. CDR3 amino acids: CASSEGTTRGEQFF. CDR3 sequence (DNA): TGTGCCAGCAGTGAGGGGACTACCCGGGGTGAGCAGTTCTTC.

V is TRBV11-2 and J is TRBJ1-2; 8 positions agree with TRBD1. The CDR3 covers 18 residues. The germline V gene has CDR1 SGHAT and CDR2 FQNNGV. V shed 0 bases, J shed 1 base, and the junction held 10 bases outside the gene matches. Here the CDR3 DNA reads TGTGCCAGCAGCTTAGACGGGGCAGGGGGCACCCTTAACTATGGCTACACCTTC. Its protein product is CASSLDGAGGTLNYGYTF.

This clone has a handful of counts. CDR3 amino acids: CASSLQGTNGYTF. CDR3 in DNA: TGTGCCAGCTCATTACAGGGAACGAATGGCTACACCTTC. The chain uses TRBV18 and TRBJ1-2, with D tentatively TRBD1 (6 bases). V dropped 5 bases and J dropped 6 bases, with 13 bases sitting between them. Germline V gives CDR1 KGHSH, CDR2 LQKENI. The CDR3 has 13 residues. Variable domain in full (rest from reference TRBV18 and TRBJ1-2): NAGVMQNPRHLVRRRGQEARLRCSPMKGHSHVYWYRQLPEEGLKFMVYLQKENIIDESGMPKERFSAEFPKEGPSILRIQQVVRGDSAAYFCASSLQGTNGYTFGSGTRLTVV.

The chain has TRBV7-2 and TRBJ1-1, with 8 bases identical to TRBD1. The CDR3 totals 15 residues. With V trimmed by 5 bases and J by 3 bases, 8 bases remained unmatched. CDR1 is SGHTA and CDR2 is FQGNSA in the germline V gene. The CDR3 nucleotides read TGTGCCAGCAGCACCCCCAGGGGGCTTGACACTGAAGCTTTCTTT. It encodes CASSTPRGLDTEAFF.

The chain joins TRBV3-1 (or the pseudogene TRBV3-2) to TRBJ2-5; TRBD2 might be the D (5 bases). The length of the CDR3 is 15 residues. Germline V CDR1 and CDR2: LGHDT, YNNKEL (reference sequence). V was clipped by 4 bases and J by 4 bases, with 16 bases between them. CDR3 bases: TGTGCCAGCAGCCCACTGTGCGGGTCGGGAGAGACCCAGTACTTC. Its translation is CASSPLCGSGETQYF.

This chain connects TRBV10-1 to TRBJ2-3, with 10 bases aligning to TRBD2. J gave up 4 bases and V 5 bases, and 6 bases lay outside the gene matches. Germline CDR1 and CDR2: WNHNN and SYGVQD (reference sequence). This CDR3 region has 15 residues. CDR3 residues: CASSSGRAGADTQYF. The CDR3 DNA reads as TGCGCCAGCAGTAGCGGGAGGGCCGGGGCAGATACGCAGTATTTT.

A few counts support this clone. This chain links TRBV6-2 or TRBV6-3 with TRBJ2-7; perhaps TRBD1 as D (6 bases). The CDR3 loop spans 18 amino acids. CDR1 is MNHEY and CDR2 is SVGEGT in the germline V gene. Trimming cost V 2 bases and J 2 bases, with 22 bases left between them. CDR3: CASSYTIGQLRKAYEQYF. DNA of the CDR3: TGTGCCAGCAGTTACACTATAGGACAGCTTCGAAAAGCCTACGAGCAGTACTTC.

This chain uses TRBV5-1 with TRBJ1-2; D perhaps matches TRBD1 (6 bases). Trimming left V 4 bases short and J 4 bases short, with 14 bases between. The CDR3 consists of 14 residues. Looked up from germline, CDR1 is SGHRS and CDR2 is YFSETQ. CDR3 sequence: CASSPGGGVYGYTF. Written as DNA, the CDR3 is TGCGCCAGCAGCCCGGGGGGGGGCGTCTATGGCTACACCTTC.

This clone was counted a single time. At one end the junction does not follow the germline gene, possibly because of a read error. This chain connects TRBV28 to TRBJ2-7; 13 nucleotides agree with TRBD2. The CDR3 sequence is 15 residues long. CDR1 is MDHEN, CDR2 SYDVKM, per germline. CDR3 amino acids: CASSLGLAGAYAQYF. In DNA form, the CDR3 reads TGTGCCAGCAGCCTCGGACTAGCGGGGGCCTACGCGCAGTACTTC.

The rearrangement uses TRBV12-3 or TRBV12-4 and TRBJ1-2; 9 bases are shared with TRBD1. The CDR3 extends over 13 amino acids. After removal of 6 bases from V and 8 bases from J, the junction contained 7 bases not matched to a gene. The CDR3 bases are TGTGCCAGCAGCGGGGACAGGGCTGGCGGCTACACCTTC. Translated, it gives CASSGDRAGGYTF.

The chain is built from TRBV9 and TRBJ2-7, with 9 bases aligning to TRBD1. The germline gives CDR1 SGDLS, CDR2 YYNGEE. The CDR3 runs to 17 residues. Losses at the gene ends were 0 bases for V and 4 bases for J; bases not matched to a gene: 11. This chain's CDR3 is CASSVERGGQGFYEQYF. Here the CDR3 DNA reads TGTGCCAGCAGCGTAGAACGCGGCGGACAGGGGTTTTACGAGCAGTACTTC.

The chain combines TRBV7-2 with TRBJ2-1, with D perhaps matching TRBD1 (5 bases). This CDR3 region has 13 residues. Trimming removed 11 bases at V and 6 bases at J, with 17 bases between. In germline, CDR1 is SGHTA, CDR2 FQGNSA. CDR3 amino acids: CASRASIINEQFF. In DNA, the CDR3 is TGTGCCTCCAGGGCCTCTATAATCAATGAGCAGTTCTTC.

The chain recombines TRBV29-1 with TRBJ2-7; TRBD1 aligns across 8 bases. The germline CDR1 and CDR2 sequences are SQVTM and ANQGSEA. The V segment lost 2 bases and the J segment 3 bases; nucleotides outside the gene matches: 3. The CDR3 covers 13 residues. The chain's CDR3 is CSVESGGSYEQYF. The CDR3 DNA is TGCAGCGTTGAATCAGGGGGCAGCTACGAGCAGTACTTC.

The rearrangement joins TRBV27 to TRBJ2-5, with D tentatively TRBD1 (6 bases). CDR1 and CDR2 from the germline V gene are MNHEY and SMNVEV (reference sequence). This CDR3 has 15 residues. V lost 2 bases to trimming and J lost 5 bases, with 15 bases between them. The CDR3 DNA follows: TGTGCCAGCAGTTTAGGCACAGGGCGGAGGGAGACCCAGTACTTC. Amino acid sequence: CASSLGTGRRETQYF.